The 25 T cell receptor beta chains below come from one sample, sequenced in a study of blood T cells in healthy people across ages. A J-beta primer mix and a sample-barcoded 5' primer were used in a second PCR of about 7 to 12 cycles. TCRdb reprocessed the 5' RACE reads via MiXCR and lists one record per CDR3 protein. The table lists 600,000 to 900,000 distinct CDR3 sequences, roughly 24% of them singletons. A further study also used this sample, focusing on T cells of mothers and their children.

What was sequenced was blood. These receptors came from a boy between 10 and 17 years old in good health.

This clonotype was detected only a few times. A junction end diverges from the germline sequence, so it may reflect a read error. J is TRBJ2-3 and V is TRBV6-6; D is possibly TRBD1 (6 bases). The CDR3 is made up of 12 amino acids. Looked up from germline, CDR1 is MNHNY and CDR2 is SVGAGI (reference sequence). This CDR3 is CASSLGGDAQYF. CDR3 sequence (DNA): TGTGCCAGCAGCCTAGGGGGAGATGCGCAGTATTTT.

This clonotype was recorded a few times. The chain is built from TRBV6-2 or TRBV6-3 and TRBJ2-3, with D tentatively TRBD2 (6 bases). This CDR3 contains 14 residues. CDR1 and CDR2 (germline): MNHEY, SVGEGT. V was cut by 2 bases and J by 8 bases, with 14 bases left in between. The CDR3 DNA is TGTGCCAGCAGTTACCTAGGGCAGGGAGGTACGCAGTATTTT. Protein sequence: CASSYLGQGGTQYF.

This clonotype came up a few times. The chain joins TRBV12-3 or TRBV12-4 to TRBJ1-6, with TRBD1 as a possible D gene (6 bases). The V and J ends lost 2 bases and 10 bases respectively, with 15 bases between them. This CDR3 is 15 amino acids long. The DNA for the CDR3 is TGTGCCAGCAGTTTATCGACCCAGGGGACGTCACCCCTCCACTTT. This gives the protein CASSLSTQGTSPLHF.

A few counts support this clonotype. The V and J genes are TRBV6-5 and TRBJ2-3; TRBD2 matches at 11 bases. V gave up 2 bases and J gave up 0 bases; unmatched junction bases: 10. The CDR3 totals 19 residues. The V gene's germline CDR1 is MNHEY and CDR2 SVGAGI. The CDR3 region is CASSYRLASGGISTDTQYF. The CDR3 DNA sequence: TGTGCCAGCAGTTACCGACTGGCTAGCGGGGGGATAAGCACAGATACGCAGTATTTT.

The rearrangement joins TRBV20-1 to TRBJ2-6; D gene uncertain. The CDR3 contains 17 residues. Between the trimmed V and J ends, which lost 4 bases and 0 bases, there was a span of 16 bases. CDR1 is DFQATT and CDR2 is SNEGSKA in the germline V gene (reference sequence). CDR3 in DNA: TGCAGTGCTACCGGCAGGATTAATCCCTCTGGGGCCAACGTCCTGACTTTC. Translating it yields CSATGRINPSGANVLTF.

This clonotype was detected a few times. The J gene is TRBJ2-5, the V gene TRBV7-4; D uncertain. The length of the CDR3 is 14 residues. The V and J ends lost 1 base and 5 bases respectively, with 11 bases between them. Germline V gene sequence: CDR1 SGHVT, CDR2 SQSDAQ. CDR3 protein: CASSLGAPGETQYF. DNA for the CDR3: TGTGCCAGCAGCTTAGGGGCCCCCGGGGAGACCCAGTACTTC.

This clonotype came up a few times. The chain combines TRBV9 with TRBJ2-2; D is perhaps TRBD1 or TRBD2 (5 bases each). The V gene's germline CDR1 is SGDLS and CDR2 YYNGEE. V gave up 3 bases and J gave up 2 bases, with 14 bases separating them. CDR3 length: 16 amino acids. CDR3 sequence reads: CASSERLGTNTGELFF. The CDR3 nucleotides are TGTGCCAGCAGCGAAAGACTCGGGACCAACACCGGGGAGCTGTTTTTT.

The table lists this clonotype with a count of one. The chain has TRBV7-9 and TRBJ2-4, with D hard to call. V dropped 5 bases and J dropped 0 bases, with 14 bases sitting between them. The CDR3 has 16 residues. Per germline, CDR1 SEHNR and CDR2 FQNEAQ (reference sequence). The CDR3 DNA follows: TGTGCCAGCAGCATAGTTGTCGCTGAAGCCAAAAACATTCAGTACTTC. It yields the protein CASSIVVAEAKNIQYF.

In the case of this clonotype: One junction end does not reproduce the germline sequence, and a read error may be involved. The CDR3 DNA is TGTGCCAGCAGGGAAGGACAGGGAAAAGGATCTGGGGCCAACGTCCTGACTTTC. Amino acids: CASREGQGKGSGANVLTF. V and J are TRBV2 and TRBJ2-6; the match to TRBD1 covers 8 bases. The CDR3 totals 18 residues. From germline, CDR1 is SNHLY and CDR2 FYNNEI.

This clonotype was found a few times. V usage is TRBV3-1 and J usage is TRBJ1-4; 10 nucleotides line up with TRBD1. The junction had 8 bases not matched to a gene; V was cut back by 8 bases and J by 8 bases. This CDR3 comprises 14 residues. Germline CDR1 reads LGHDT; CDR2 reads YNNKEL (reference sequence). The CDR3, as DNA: TGTGCCAGCGGCGGCGGACAGGGGGACGAAAAACTGTTTTTT. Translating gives CASGGGQGDEKLFF.

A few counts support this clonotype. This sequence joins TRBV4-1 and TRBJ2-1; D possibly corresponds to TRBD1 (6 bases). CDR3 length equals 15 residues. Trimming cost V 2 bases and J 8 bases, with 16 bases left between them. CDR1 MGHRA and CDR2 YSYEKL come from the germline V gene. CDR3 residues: CASSQRQVSQDEQFF. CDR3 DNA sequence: TGCGCCAGCAGCCAACGACAGGTGTCACAGGATGAGCAGTTCTTC.

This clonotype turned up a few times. The CDR3 here is CASSLAGASEKLFF. DNA of the CDR3: TGTGCCAGCAGCTTGGCGGGGGCGAGTGAAAAACTGTTTTTT. This sequence joins TRBV7-8 and TRBJ1-4; D might be TRBD1 (6 bases). CDR3 length: 14 amino acids. Per the germline V gene, CDR1 is SGHVS and CDR2 is FQNEAQ. The germline V and J ends were trimmed by 3 bases and 7 bases, with 12 bases remaining between them.

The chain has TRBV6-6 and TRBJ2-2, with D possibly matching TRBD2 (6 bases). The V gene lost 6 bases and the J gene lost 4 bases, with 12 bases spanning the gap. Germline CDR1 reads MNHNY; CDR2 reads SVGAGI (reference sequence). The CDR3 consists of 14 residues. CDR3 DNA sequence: TGTGCCAGCAGCGCGGGACCTACCACCGGGGAGCTGTTTTTT. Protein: CASSAGPTTGELFF.

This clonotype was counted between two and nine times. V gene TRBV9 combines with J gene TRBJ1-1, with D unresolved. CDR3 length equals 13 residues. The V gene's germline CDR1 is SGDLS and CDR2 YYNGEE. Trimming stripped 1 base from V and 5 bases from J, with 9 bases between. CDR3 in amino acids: CASSVSAGTEAFF. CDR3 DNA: TGTGCCAGCAGCGTATCTGCGGGAACTGAAGCTTTCTTT.

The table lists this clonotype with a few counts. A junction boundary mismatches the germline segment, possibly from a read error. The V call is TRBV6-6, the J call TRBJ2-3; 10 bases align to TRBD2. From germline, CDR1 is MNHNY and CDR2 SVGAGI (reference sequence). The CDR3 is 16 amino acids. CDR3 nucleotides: TGTGCCGGCAGTTACACGACTAGCGGGCTCTCTCCGGCGCAGTATTTT. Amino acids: CAGSYTTSGLSPAQYF.

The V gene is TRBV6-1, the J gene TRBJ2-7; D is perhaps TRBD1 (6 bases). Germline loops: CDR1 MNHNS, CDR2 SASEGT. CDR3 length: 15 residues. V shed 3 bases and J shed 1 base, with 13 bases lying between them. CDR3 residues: CASSDEPTGSYEQYF. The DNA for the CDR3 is TGTGCCAGCAGTGACGAACCGACAGGATCCTACGAGCAGTACTTC.

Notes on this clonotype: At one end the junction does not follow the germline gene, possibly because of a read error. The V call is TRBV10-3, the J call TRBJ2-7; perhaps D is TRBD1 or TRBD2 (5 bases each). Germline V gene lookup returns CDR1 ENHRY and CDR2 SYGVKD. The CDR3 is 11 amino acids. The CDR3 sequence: CALSPGTEQYF. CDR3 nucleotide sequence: TGTGCCCTCAGTCCGGGGACCGAGCAGTACTTC.

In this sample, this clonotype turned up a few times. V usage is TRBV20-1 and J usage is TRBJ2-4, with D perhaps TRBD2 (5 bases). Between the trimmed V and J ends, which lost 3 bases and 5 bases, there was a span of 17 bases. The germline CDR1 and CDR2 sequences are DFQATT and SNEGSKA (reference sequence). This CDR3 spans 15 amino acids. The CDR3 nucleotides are TGCAGTGCTAGTCTCCCCACCGGGGTCGAAAACATTCAGTACTTC. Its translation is CSASLPTGVENIQYF.

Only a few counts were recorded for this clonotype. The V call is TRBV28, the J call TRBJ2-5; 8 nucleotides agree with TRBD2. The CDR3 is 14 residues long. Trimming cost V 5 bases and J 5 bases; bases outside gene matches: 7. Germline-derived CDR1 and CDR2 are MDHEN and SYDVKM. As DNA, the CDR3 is TGTGCCAGCAGTCTCAGCGGGAGTGGGGAGACCCAGTACTTC. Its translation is CASSLSGSGETQYF.

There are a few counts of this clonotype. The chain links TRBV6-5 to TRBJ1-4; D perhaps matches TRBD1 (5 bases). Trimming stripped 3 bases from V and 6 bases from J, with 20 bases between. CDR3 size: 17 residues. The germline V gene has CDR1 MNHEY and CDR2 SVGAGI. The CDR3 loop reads CASSYSGPGLPDEKLFF. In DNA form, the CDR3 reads TGTGCCAGCAGTTATTCGGGGCCGGGCCTTCCGGATGAAAAACTGTTTTTT.

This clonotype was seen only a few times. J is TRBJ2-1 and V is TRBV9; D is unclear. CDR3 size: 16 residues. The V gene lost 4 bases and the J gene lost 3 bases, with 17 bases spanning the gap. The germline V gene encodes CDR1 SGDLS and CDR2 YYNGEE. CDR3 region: CASSPSVSPDYNEQFF. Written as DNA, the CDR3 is TGTGCCAGCAGCCCGTCAGTGAGTCCAGACTACAATGAGCAGTTCTTC. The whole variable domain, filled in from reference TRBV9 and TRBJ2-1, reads DSGVTQTPKHLITATGQRVTLRCSPRSGDLSVYWYQQSLDQGLQFLIQYYNGEERAKGNILERFSAQQFPDLHSELNLSSLELGDSALYFCASSPSVSPDYNEQFFGPGTRLTVL.

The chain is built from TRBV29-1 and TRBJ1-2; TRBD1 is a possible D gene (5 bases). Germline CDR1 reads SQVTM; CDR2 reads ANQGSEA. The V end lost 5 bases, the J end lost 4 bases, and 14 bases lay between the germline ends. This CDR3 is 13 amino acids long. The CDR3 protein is CSVQGAESYGYTF. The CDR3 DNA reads TGCAGCGTTCAAGGGGCCGAGAGCTATGGCTACACCTTC.

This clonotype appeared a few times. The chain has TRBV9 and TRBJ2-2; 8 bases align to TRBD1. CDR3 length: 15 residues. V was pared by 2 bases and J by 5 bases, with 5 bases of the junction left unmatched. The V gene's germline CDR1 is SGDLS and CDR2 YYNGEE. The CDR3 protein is CASSVTGGGTGELFF. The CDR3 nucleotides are TGTGCCAGCAGCGTCACAGGGGGTGGAACCGGGGAGCTGTTTTTT.

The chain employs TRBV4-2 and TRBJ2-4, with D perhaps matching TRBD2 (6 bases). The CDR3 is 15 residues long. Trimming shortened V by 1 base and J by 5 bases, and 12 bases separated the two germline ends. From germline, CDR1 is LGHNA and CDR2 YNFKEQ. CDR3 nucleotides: TGTGCCAGCAGCCAAGGATTCCTAGCGCAAAACATTCAGTACTTC. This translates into CASSQGFLAQNIQYF.

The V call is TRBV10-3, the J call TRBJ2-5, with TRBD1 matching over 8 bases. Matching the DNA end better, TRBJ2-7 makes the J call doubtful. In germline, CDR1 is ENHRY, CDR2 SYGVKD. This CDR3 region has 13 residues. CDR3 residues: CAISSDRVYEQYF. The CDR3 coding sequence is TGTGCCATCAGCTCGGACAGGGTCTACGAGCAGTACTTC.